The clone carrying this TCR beta chain is medium-sized by share. Its antigen is as yet unknown. The data are from a study of sequential checkpoint blockade in melanoma. Study as a whole: TCRβ was sequenced from DNA of 91 pretreatment tumors. Matched biopsies came pretreatment and at week 13 for some 21 patients.

Per germline, CDR1 SGHNT and CDR2 YENEEA. The ends lost 5 bases at V and 9 bases at J; junction bases unmatched: 15. This CDR3 comprises 16 residues. Treatment noted: randomized to nivolumab then ipilimumab (arm A) or the reverse (arm B). Study-wide results and limits: For nivolumab-first patients, baseline tumor clonality was associated with response. T-cell fraction and clonality followed PD-L1 and CD8+ counts, not mutational load.

Clones were sequenced by immunoSEQ multiplex PCR, and TCRdb holds only the in-frame ones, with some missing. The table records roughly 2,000 clones, over 15% of them present only once. The rearrangement joins TRBV11-3 to TRBJ2-1; 8 nucleotides agree with TRBD2. This TCR was sampled from a human donor with melanoma. This material consisted of tumor tissue (inferred from file names), taken from a patient given nivolumab and ipilimumab in sequence. The CDR3 sequence is CASSAPGLGLSSEQFF. The DNA of the CDR3 is TGTGCCAGCAGCGCCCCGGGACTAGGTTTGTCCAGTGAGCAGTTCTTC.